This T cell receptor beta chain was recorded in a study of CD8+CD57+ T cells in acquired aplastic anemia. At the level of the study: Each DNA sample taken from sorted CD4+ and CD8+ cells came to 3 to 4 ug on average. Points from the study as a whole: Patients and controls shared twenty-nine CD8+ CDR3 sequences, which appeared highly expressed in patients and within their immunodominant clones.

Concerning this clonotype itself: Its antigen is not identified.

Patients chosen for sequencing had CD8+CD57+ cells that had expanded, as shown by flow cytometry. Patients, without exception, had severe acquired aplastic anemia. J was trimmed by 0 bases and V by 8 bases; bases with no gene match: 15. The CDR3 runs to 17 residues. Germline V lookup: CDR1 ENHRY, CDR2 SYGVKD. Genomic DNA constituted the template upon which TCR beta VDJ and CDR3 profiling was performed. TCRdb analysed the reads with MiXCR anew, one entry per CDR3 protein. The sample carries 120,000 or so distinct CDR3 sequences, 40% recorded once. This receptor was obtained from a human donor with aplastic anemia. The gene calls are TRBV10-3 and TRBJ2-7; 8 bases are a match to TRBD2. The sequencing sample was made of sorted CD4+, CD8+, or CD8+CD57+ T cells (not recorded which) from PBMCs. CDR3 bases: TGTGCCATCGCGGGAGGTGCGGGTAGCGGTAGCTCCTACGAGCAGTACTTC. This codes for CAIAGGAGSGSSYEQYF.